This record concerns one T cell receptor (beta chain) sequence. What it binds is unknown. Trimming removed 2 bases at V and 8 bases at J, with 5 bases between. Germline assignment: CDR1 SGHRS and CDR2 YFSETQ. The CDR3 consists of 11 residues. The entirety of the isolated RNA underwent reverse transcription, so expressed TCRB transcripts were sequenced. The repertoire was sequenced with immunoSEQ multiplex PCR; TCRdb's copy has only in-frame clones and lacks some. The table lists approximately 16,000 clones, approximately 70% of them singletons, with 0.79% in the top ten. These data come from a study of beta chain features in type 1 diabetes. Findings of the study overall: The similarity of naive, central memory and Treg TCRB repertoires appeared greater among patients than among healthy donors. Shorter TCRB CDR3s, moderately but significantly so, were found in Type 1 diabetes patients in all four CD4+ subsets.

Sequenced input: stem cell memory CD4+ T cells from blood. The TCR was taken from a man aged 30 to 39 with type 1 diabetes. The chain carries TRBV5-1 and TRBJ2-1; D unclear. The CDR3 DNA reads TGCGCCAGCAGCTTCGACTATGAGCAGTTCTTC. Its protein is CASSFDYEQFF. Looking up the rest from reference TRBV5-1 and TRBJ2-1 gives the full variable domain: KAGVTQTPRYLIKTRGQQVTLSCSPISGHRSVSWYQQTPGQGLQFLFEYFSETQRNKGNFPGRFSGRQFSNSRSEMNVSTLELGDSALYLCASSFDYEQFFGPGTRLTVL.